Presented here are 5 T cell receptor beta chains from one specimen sequenced in a study of a mutant IDH1 vaccine in newly diagnosed glioma. These receptors' antigens are unknown. Time point defined: week 11, during vaccination. Topical imiquimod was applied with each vaccine dose, which held 300 ug of mutant IDH1 20-mer peptide. The assay was immunoSEQ multiplex PCR, and TCRdb's table has in-frame clones only and misses some. Seen here are roughly 120,000 clones, around 90% observed once, and the top ten hold 0.6% to 0.75%. This sample comprised PBMCs, obtained from a glioma patient whose treatment included an IDH1 peptide vaccine. The receptors were sampled from a woman aged 45-65 years with glioma.

The CDR3 nucleotides are TGCGCCAGCAGCGCGCAACAGGGATTCCAAGAGACCCAGTACTTC. Translated, it gives CASSAQQGFQETQYF. The chain recombines TRBV5-1 with TRBJ2-5, with D maybe TRBD1 (6 bases). The V and J ends lost 4 bases and 1 base respectively, with 14 bases between them. Germline CDR1 reads SGHRS; CDR2 reads YFSETQ. CDR3 length: 15 residues. Looking up the rest from reference TRBV5-1 and TRBJ2-5 gives the full variable domain: KAGVTQTPRYLIKTRGQQVTLSCSPISGHRSVSWYQQTPGQGLQFLFEYFSETQRNKGNFPGRFSGRQFSNSRSEMNVSTLELGDSALYLCASSAQQGFQETQYFGPGTRLLVL.

The chain combines TRBV27 with TRBJ2-7; 8 bases are shared with TRBD2. The V and J ends lost 3 bases and 4 bases, in that order; junction bases with no gene match: 2. Per the germline V gene, CDR1 is MNHEY and CDR2 is SMNVEV (reference sequence). The CDR3 runs to 13 residues. The CDR3: CASSFSGSYEQYF. The CDR3 bases are TGTGCCAGCAGTTTCAGCGGGAGTTACGAGCAGTACTTC.

The chain employs TRBV28 and TRBJ1-5; a possible D gene is TRBD1 (5 bases). This CDR3 spans 13 amino acids. CDR1 and CDR2 from the germline V gene are MDHEN and SYDVKM. V lost 2 bases, J lost 6 bases, and 8 bases lay in between. The CDR3 reads CASSLGGIQPQHF. As DNA, the CDR3 is TGTGCCAGCAGTTTAGGGGGGATTCAGCCCCAGCATTTT.

The genes are TRBV6-1 and TRBJ1-1, with a weak D call TRBD1 (5 bases). Germline V gives CDR1 MNHNS, CDR2 SASEGT. Trimming removed 2 bases at V and 6 bases at J, with 16 bases between. The CDR3 is made up of 15 amino acids. As DNA, the CDR3 is TGTGCCAGCAGTGAATCAGCGGGCAGGGCCCCTGAAGCTTTCTTT. It is translated as CASSESAGRAPEAFF.

The chain couples TRBV11-3 to TRBJ2-3; D perhaps matches TRBD2 (5 bases). The CDR3 extends over 14 amino acids. Germline loops: CDR1 SGHNT, CDR2 YENEEA. The ends were cut back, 1 base at V and 4 bases at J, with 9 bases in the middle. The CDR3, as DNA: TGTGCCAGCAGCTTAGCAGAGAGGGCAGATACGCAGTATTTT. It encodes CASSLAERADTQYF.